The text below deals with one T cell receptor (beta chain). Between the trimmed V and J ends, which lost 4 bases and 6 bases, there was a span of 5 bases. Germline CDR1 reads SGHTS; CDR2 reads YDEGEE. The CDR3 sequence is 11 residues long. Method: immunoSEQ multiplex PCR; TCRdb's copy keeps in-frame clones and lacks some. The table lists 9,000 to 10,000 clones, roughly 71% of them singletons, with roughly a quarter in the top ten. The data originate from a study of OX40 agonist ivuxolimab in advanced cancers. The gene calls are TRBV5-8 and TRBJ2-1, with unresolved D. The clonotype comes from an adult with an advanced solid tumor such as melanoma, head and neck, liver or kidney cancer. Specimen: CD4+ or CD8+ T cells sorted from blood, collected in a trial of the OX40 agonist ivuxolimab. CDR3 protein: CASSASNEQFF. The CDR3 DNA reads TGTGCCAGCAGCGCTTCCAATGAGCAGTTCTTC.